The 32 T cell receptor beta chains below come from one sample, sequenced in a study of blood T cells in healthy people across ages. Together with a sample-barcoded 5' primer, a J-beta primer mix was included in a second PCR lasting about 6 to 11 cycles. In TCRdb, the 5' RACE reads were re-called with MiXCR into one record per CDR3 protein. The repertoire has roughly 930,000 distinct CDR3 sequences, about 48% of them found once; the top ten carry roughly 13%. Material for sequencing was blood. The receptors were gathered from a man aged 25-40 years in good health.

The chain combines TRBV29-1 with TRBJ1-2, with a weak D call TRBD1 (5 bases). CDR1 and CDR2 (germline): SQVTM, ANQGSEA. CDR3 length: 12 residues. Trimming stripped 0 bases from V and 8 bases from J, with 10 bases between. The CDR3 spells CSVEERGGGYTF. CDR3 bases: TGCAGCGTTGAAGAACGGGGCGGCGGCTACACCTTC. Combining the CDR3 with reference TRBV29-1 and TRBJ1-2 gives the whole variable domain SAVISQKPSRDICQRGTSLTIQCQVDSQVTMMFWYRQQPGQSLTLIATANQGSEATYESGFVIDKFPISRPNLTFSTLTVSNMSPEDSSIYLCSVEERGGGYTFGSGTRLTVV.

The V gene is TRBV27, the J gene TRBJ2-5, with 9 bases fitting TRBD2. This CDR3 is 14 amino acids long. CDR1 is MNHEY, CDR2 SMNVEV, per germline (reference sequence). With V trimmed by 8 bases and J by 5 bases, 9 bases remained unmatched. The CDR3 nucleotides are TGTGCCAGCGCCGGGACTAGCTTAGCGGAGACCCAGTACTTC. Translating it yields CASAGTSLAETQYF.

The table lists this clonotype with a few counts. The CDR3 loop is CASSPAGGWGSPLHF. In DNA form, the CDR3 reads TGTGCCAGCAGCCCCGCCGGGGGATGGGGTTCACCCCTCCACTTT. V is TRBV7-9 and J is TRBJ1-6; a weak D match, TRBD1 (5 bases). The CDR3 is 15 amino acids. Trimming pared 5 bases from V and 9 bases from J, leaving 17 bases between. Per germline, CDR1 SEHNR and CDR2 FQNEAQ (reference sequence). Full variable domain (outside the CDR3, taken from reference TRBV7-9 and TRBJ1-6): DTGVSQNPRHKITKRGQNVTFRCDPISEHNRLYWYRQTLGQGPEFLTYFQNEAQLEKSRLLSDRFSAERPKGSFSTLEIQRTEQGDSAMYLCASSPAGGWGSPLHFGNGTRLTVT.

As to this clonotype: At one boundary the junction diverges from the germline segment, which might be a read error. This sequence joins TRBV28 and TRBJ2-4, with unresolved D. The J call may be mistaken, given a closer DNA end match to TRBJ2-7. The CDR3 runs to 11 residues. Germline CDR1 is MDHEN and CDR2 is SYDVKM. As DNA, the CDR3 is TGTGCCGGCAGCGAAATCTACGAGCAGTACTTC. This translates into CAGSEIYEQYF.

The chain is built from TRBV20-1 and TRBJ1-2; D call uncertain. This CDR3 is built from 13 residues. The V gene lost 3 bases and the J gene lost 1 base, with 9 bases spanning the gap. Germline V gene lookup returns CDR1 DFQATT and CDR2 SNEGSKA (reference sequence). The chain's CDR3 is CSASGSHNYGYTF. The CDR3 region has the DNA TGCAGTGCTAGTGGCAGCCATAACTATGGCTACACCTTC.

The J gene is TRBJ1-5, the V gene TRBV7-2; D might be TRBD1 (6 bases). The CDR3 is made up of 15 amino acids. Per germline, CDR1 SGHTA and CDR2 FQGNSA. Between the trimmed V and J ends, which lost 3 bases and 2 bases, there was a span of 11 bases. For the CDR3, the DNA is TGTGCCAGCAGCTTCCGTGGGGGCGGCAATCAGCCCCAGCATTTT. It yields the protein CASSFRGGGNQPQHF.

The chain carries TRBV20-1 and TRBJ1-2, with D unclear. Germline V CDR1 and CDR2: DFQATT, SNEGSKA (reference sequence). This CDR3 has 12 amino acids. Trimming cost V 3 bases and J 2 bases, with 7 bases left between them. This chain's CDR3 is CSARQGNYGYTF. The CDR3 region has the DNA TGCAGTGCTAGGCAAGGGAACTATGGCTACACCTTC.

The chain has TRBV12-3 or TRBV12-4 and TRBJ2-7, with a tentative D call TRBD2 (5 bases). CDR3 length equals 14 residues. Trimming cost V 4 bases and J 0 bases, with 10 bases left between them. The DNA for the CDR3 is TGTGCCAGCAGTTGGAACCGGGACTCCTACGAGCAGTACTTC. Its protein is CASSWNRDSYEQYF.

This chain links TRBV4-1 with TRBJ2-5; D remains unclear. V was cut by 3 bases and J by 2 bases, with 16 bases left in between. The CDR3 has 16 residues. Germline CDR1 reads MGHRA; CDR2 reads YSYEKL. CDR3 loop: CASSHPQTRQQETQYF. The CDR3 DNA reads TGCGCCAGCAGCCATCCCCAAACCCGGCAGCAAGAGACCCAGTACTTC.

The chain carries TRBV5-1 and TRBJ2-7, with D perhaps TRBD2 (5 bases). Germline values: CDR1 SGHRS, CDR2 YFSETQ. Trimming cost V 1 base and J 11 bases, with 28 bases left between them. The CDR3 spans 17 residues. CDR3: CASSLTGSSGINPSEYF. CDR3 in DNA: TGCGCCAGCAGCTTGACCGGATCATCCGGGATAAATCCGAGTGAGTACTTC.

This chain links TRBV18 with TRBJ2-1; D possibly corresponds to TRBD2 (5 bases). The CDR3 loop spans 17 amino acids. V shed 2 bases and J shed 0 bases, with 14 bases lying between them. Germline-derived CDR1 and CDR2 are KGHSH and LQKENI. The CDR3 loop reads CASSPLASRASYNEQFF. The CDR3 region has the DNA TGTGCCAGCTCACCATTGGCATCGCGGGCCTCCTACAATGAGCAGTTCTTC. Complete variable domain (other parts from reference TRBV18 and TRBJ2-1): NAGVMQNPRHLVRRRGQEARLRCSPMKGHSHVYWYRQLPEEGLKFMVYLQKENIIDESGMPKERFSAEFPKEGPSILRIQQVVRGDSAAYFCASSPLASRASYNEQFFGPGTRLTVL.

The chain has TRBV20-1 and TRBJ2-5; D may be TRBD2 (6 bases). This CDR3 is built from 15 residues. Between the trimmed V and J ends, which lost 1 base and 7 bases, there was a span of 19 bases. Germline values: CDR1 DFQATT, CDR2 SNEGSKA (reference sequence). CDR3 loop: CSARVGAGTQGTQYF. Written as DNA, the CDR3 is TGCAGTGCTAGAGTTGGGGCCGGGACTCAGGGGACCCAGTACTTC.

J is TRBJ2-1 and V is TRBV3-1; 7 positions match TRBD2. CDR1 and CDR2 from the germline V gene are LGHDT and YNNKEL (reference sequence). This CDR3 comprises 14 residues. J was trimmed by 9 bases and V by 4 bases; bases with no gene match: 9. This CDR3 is CASSPGTTRGEQFF. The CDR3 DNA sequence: TGTGCCAGCAGCCCCGGGACTACTCGCGGTGAGCAGTTCTTC.

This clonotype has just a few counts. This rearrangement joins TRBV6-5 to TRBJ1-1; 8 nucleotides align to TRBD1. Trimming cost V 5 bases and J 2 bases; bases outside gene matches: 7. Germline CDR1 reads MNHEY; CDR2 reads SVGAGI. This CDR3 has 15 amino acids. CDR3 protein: CASSPRDRRNTEAFF. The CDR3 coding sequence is TGTGCCAGCAGTCCAAGGGACAGGAGAAACACTGAAGCTTTCTTT.

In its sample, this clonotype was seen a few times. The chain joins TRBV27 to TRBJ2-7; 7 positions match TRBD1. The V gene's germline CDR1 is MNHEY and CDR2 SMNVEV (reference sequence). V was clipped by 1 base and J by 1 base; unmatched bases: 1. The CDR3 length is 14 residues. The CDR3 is CASSLLDRSYEQYF. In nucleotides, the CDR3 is TGTGCCAGCAGTTTATTGGACAGGTCCTACGAGCAGTACTTC.

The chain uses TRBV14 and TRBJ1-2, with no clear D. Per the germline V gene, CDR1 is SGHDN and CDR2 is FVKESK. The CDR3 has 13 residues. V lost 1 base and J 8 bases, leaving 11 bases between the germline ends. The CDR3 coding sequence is TGTGCCAGCAGCCAAGTCCCGACCCGGGGCTACACCTTC. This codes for CASSQVPTRGYTF.

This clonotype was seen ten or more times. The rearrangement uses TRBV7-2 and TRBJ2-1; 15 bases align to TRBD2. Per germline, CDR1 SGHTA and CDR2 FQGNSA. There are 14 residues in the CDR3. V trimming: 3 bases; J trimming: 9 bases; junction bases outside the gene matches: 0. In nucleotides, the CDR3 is TGTGCCAGCAGCTTGGGACTAGCGGGAGGTGAGCAGTTCTTC. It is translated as CASSLGLAGGEQFF.

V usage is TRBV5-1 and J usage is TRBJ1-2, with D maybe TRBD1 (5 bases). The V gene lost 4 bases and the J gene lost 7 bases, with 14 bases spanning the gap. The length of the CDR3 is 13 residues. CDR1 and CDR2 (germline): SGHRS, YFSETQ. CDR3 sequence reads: CASSPGAGVGYTF. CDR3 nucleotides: TGCGCCAGCAGCCCTGGGGCCGGGGTTGGCTACACCTTC.

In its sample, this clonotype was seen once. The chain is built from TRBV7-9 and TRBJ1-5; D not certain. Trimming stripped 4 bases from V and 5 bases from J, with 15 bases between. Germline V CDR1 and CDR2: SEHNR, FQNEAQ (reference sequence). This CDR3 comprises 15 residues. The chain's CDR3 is CASSSAKSYDQPQHF. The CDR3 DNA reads TGTGCCAGCAGCTCCGCGAAGTCCTACGATCAGCCCCAGCATTTT.

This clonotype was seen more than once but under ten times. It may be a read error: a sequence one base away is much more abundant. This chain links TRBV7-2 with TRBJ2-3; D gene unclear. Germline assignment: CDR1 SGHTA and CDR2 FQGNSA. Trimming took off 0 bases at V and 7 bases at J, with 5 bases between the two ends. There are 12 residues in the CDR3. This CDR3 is CASSLADNTQYF. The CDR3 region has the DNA TGTGCCAGCAGCTTAGCGGATAATACGCAGTATTTT.

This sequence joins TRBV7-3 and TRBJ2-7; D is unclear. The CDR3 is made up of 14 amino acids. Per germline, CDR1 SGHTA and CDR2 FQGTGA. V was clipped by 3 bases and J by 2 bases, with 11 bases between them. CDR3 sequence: CASSLSTATYEQYF. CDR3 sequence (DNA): TGTGCCAGCAGCTTGAGCACCGCCACCTACGAGCAGTACTTC. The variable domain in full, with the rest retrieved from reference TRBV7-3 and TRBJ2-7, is GAGVSQTPSNKVTEKGKYVELRCDPISGHTALYWYRQSLGQGPEFLIYFQGTGAADDSGLPNDRFFAVRPEGSVSTLKIQRTERGDSAVYLCASSLSTATYEQYFGPGTRLTVT.

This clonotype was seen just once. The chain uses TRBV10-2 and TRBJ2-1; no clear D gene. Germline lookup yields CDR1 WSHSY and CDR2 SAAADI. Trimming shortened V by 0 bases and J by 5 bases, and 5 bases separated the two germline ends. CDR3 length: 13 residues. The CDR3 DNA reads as TGCGCCAGCAGTGAGTCAACTAACAATGAGCAGTTCTTC. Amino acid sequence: CASSESTNNEQFF.

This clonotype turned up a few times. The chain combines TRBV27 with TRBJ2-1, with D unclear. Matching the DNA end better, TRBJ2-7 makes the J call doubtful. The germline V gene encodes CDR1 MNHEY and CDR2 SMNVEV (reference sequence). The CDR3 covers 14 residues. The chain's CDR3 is CASSLKESAYEQYF. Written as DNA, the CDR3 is TGTGCCAGCAGTTTAAAGGAGTCGGCGTACGAGCAGTACTTC.

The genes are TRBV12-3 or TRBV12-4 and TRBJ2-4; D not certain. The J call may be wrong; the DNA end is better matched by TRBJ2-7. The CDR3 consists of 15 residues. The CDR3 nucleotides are TGTGCCAGCAGTTTATCCGACGTAGGGTCCTACGAGCAGTACTTC. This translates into CASSLSDVGSYEQYF.

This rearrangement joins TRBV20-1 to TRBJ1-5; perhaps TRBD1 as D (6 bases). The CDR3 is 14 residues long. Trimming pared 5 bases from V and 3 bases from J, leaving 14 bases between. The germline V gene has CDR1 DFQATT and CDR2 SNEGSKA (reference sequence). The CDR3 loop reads CSAELGGYNQPQHF. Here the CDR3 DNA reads TGCAGTGCTGAACTAGGGGGATACAATCAGCCCCAGCATTTT.

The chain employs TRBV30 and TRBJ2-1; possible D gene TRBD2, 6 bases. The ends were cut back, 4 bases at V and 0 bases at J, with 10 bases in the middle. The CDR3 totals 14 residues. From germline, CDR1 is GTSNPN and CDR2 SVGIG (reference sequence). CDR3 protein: CAWTFGSSYNEQFF. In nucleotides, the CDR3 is TGTGCCTGGACCTTCGGGAGCTCCTACAATGAGCAGTTCTTC.

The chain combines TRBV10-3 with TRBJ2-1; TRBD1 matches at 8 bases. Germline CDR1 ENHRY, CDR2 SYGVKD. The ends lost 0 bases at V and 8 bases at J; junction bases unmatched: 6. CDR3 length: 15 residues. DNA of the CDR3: TGTGCCATCAGTGAGTCGAGGGACAGGTCTCATGAGCAGTTCTTC. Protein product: CAISESRDRSHEQFF.

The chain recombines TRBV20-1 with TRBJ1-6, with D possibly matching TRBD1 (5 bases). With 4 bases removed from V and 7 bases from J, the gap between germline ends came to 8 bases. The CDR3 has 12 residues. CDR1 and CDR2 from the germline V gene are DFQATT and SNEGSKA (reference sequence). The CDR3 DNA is TGCAGTGCTACAGGGAAGAATTCACCCCTCCACTTT. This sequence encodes CSATGKNSPLHF.

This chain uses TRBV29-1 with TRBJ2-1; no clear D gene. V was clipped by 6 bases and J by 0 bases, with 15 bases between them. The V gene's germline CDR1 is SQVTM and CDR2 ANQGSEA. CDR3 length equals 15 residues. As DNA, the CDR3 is TGCAGCGTAGGAATGGGGTCATACTCCTACAATGAGCAGTTCTTC. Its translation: CSVGMGSYSYNEQFF.

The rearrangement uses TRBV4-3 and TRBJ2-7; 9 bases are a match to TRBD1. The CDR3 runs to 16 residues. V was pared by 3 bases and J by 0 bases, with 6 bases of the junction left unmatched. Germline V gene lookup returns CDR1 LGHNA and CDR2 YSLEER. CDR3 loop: CASSQGQGQSSYEQYF. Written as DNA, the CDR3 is TGCGCCAGCAGCCAGGGACAGGGCCAAAGCTCCTACGAGCAGTACTTC.

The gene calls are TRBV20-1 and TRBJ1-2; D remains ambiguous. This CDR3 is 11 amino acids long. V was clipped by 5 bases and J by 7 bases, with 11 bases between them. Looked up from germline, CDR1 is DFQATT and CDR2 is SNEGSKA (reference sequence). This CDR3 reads CSAPIVPGYTF. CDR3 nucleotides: TGCAGTGCTCCCATCGTCCCTGGCTACACCTTC.

The CDR3 coding sequence is TGTGCCAGCCGGAGACAGGGATCCACCGCTGGGCTAAACCAAGAGACCCAGTACTTC. Its translation: CASRRQGSTAGLNQETQYF. V usage is TRBV6-1 and J usage is TRBJ2-5, with 7 bases identical to TRBD1. The CDR3 extends over 19 amino acids. Germline CDR1 and CDR2: MNHNS and SASEGT. Trimming at V came to 8 bases and at J to 0 bases, leaving 21 bases not matched to a gene.